This T cell receptor (beta chain) was retrieved from a study of Graves' ophthalmopathy and Graves' hyperthyroidism. This CDR3 has 14 residues. The germline V and J ends were trimmed by 4 bases and 5 bases, with 11 bases remaining between them. Germline CDR1 is WNHNN and CDR2 is SYGVQD (reference sequence). RNA transcripts provided the template for amplifying TCR beta CDR3 regions. First-round RT-PCR with HTBI primers preceded a second-round multiplex PCR. Each CDR3 protein gets one entry after TCRdb re-called the multiplex PCR reads with MiXCR. The sample shows approximately 1.2 million distinct CDR3 sequences, about 38% of them seen only once. Comment on this clonotype: What it binds is unknown.

Among the hyperthyroidism patients, all were newly diagnosed, aged 18 to 65, with under 2 months' duration. Diagnoses were established from clinical symptoms, serum thyroxine, TRAb, thyroid ultrasound and orbital computed tomography. General study points: Blood shared most expanded thyroid clonotypes above 0.001 frequency.

The chain uses TRBV10-1 and TRBJ2-2, with unresolved D. Sequencing used peripheral blood or thyroid tissue (not recorded which). The sequence came from an adult man with Graves' hyperthyroidism. CDR3 in amino acids: CASSVRPQTGELFF. The CDR3 nucleotides are TGCGCCAGCAGTGTGCGGCCACAAACCGGGGAGCTGTTTTTT.